These 21 T cell receptor beta chains were all obtained from the same sample, sequenced in a study of cytomegalovirus exposure and HLA in healthy donors. PCR used 60 Vbeta primers and 13 Jbeta primers. TCRdb keeps only in-frame clones here, not all; method: immunoSEQ multiplex PCR. The sample has over 100,000 clones, over 75% seen once. Sequenced material: PBMCs. The receptors here all came from a male donor in good health and CMV-seropositive.

The chain employs TRBV13 and TRBJ2-7; D gene unclear. With 3 bases removed from V and 4 bases from J, the gap between germline ends came to 7 bases. The germline V gene encodes CDR1 PRHDT and CDR2 FYEKMQ (reference sequence). The CDR3 runs to 12 residues. CDR3 region: CASSFSAYEQYF. CDR3 in DNA: TGTGCCAGCAGCTTCTCCGCGTACGAGCAGTACTTC.

This clone was seen more than once but under ten times. The chain employs TRBV2 and TRBJ2-6; tentative D call: TRBD1 (6 bases). V lost 10 bases and J 3 bases, leaving 13 bases between the germline ends. This CDR3 region has 14 residues. The germline V gene has CDR1 SNHLY and CDR2 FYNNEI. Written as DNA, the CDR3 is TGTGCCACCGGTTCAGGGGATGGGGCCAACGTCCTGACTTTC. This sequence encodes CATGSGDGANVLTF.

CDR3 sequence reads: CASSPSQGIGNQPQHF. The DNA of the CDR3 is TGTGCCAGCTCACCCTCACAGGGGATAGGCAATCAGCCCCAGCATTTT. The V call is TRBV18, the J call TRBJ1-5; 7 bases match TRBD1. In germline, CDR1 is KGHSH, CDR2 LQKENI. The CDR3 covers 16 residues. The V and J ends lost 3 bases and 2 bases, in that order; junction bases with no gene match: 7.

The V and J genes are TRBV21-1 and TRBJ2-1; TRBD2 is the table's D call and was not checked against the DNA. TRBV21-1 is noted as a pseudogene. The CDR3 is made up of 16 amino acids. CDR3 in amino acids: CASSRDFLSSYNEQFF. The CDR3 DNA reads as TGTGCCAGCAGCCGGGACTTTCTGAGCTCCTACAATGAGCAGTTCTTC.

This clone has a handful of counts. The chain recombines TRBV7-2 with TRBJ2-7; D unresolved. CDR3 length equals 11 residues. From germline, CDR1 is SGHTA and CDR2 FQGNSA. Trimming cost V 8 bases and J 3 bases, with 8 bases left between them. The DNA for the CDR3 is TGTGCCAGCGCATCAGACTACGAGCAGTACTTC. It encodes CASASDYEQYF.

This clone is a singleton in its sample. V and J are TRBV6-6 and TRBJ1-4; no firm D call. The V and J ends lost 5 bases and 8 bases respectively, with 9 bases between them. This CDR3 has 12 residues. CDR1 and CDR2 from the germline V gene are MNHNY and SVGAGI (reference sequence). The CDR3 sequence: CASSPRREKLFF. The CDR3 nucleotides are TGTGCCAGCAGTCCTCGGCGGGAAAAACTGTTTTTT.

The table lists this clone with a few counts. CDR3: CATSRDQGSYEQYF. CDR3 in DNA: TGTGCCACCAGCAGAGATCAGGGGAGCTACGAGCAGTACTTC. The J gene is TRBJ2-7, the V gene TRBV15, with D perhaps TRBD1 (6 bases). The germline gives CDR1 LNHNV, CDR2 YYDKDF (reference sequence). This CDR3 is built from 14 residues. Trimming pared 0 bases from V and 3 bases from J, leaving 9 bases between.

The V call is TRBV10-3, the J call TRBJ2-3; weak D call: TRBD1 (5 bases). The CDR3 covers 14 residues. From germline, CDR1 is ENHRY and CDR2 SYGVKD. The V and J ends lost 5 bases and 2 bases respectively, with 11 bases between them. This CDR3 is CAISLAGNTDTQYF. The CDR3 nucleotides read TGTGCCATCAGTTTAGCAGGGAACACAGATACGCAGTATTTT.

The V and J genes are TRBV4-2 and TRBJ2-7, with 8 bases matching TRBD1. J gave up 3 bases and V 0 bases, and 7 bases lay outside the gene matches. The CDR3 runs 16 residues. Germline V gene lookup returns CDR1 LGHNA and CDR2 YNFKEQ. CDR3 in amino acids: CASSQDQGQGVYEQYF. The CDR3 nucleotides are TGTGCCAGCAGCCAAGATCAAGGACAGGGAGTCTACGAGCAGTACTTC.

V gene TRBV6-1 combines with J gene TRBJ2-5, with D unclear. CDR3 size: 13 residues. Trimming took 5 bases from V and 2 from J, leaving 9 bases between them. The V gene's germline CDR1 is MNHNS and CDR2 SASEGT. CDR3 residues: CASSRQNQETQYF. The CDR3 region has the DNA TGTGCCAGCAGTCGCCAGAATCAAGAGACCCAGTACTTC.

CDR3 bases: TGTGCCAGCAGTTCGCGGGCGGGGTTTGGGAATGAGCAGTTCTTC. It encodes CASSSRAGFGNEQFF. The chain carries TRBV28 and TRBJ2-1; TRBD2 might be the D (6 bases). CDR1 is MDHEN and CDR2 is SYDVKM in the germline V gene. This CDR3 contains 15 residues. Trimming left V 4 bases short and J 7 bases short, with 17 bases between. Full variable domain (outside the CDR3, taken from reference TRBV28 and TRBJ2-1): DVKVTQSSRYLVKRTGEKVFLECVQDMDHENMFWYRQDPGLGLRLIYFSYDVKMKEKGDIPEGYSVSREKKERFSLILESASTNQTSMYLCASSSRAGFGNEQFFGPGTRLTVL.

This chain's CDR3 is CASSPQGTEVHEQYF. The DNA of the CDR3 is TGCGCCAGCAGCCCACAGGGTACGGAGGTCCACGAGCAGTACTTC. The J gene is TRBJ2-7, the V gene TRBV5-1; maybe TRBD1 (6 bases). Trimming removed 4 bases from V and 5 bases from J, with 19 bases in between. This CDR3 is 15 amino acids long. From germline, CDR1 is SGHRS and CDR2 YFSETQ.

The chain uses TRBV14 and TRBJ2-1; 10 nucleotides agree with TRBD2. This CDR3 has 16 amino acids. Germline V CDR1 and CDR2: SGHDN, FVKESK. The junction had 8 bases not matched to a gene; V was cut back by 9 bases and J by 0 bases. The CDR3 coding sequence is TGTGCCAGTACTAGCGGGGTTTCTAGCTCCTACAATGAGCAGTTCTTC. As protein: CASTSGVSSSYNEQFF.

V gene TRBV4-1 combines with J gene TRBJ1-1, with 8 bases identical to TRBD1. CDR3 length: 15 residues. The germline gives CDR1 MGHRA, CDR2 YSYEKL. Unmatched junction bases numbered 8, after V lost 6 bases and J lost 2 bases. The CDR3 DNA reads TGCGCCAGCAGGGACAGGGTTATGGATAACACTGAAGCTTTCTTT. Its translation is CASRDRVMDNTEAFF.

The V call is TRBV7-2, the J call TRBJ1-3; D ambiguous. Trimming stripped 8 bases from V and 7 bases from J, with 15 bases between. This CDR3 spans 13 amino acids. Germline lookup yields CDR1 SGHTA and CDR2 FQGNSA. DNA for the CDR3: TGTGCCAGCCGCTCCGACGGACTCAACACCATATATTTT. This codes for CASRSDGLNTIYF.

This chain uses TRBV2 with TRBJ2-2, with 8 nucleotides matching TRBD2. This CDR3 comprises 14 residues. Germline V gene lookup returns CDR1 SNHLY and CDR2 FYNNEI. V shed 6 bases, J shed 4 bases, and the junction held 4 bases outside the gene matches. The CDR3 loop reads CASRERESTGELFF. CDR3 nucleotides: TGTGCCAGCAGAGAGCGGGAGAGCACCGGGGAGCTGTTTTTT. Using reference TRBV2 and TRBJ2-2 for the parts outside the CDR3, the full variable domain is EPEVTQTPSHQVTQMGQEVILRCVPISNHLYFYWYRQILGQKVEFLVSFYNNEISEKSEIFDDQFSVERPDGSNFTLKIRSTKLEDSAMYFCASRERESTGELFFGEGSRLTVL.

There are a few counts of this clone. J is TRBJ1-5 and V is TRBV6-6, with D unresolved. CDR3 length equals 15 residues. The germline V gene has CDR1 MNHNY and CDR2 SVGAGI (reference sequence). The germline V and J ends were trimmed by 0 bases and 2 bases, with 8 bases remaining between them. The CDR3 protein is CASSYSMAGNQPQHF. The CDR3 nucleotides are TGTGCCAGCAGTTACTCGATGGCAGGCAATCAGCCCCAGCATTTT.

The V and J genes are TRBV28 and TRBJ2-5, with 11 bases matching TRBD2. CDR1 and CDR2 from the germline V gene are MDHEN and SYDVKM. V was pared by 7 bases and J by 1 base, with 14 bases of the junction left unmatched. The CDR3 extends over 18 amino acids. The CDR3 DNA reads TGTGCCAGCAACCAAGTTGCCGTACTAGCGGGGGCCCAAGAGACCCAGTACTTC. This codes for CASNQVAVLAGAQETQYF.

The chain has TRBV29-1 and TRBJ2-1, with 8 bases fitting TRBD1. With V trimmed by 3 bases and J by 12 bases, 13 bases remained unmatched. Looked up from germline, CDR1 is SQVTM and CDR2 is ANQGSEA. This CDR3 is 14 amino acids long. The CDR3 protein is CSVDPGGLGSGQFF. The CDR3, as DNA: TGCAGCGTTGACCCAGGGGGCCTTGGAAGCGGGCAGTTCTTC.

The J gene is TRBJ2-5, the V gene TRBV6-5, with TRBD1 identical over 7 bases. Per germline, CDR1 MNHEY and CDR2 SVGAGI. The CDR3 extends over 15 amino acids. V shed 0 bases and J 5 bases; nucleotides not matched to a gene: 6. The CDR3 loop reads CASSYSDRPLETQYF. DNA of the CDR3: TGTGCCAGCAGTTACTCGGACAGGCCTTTGGAGACCCAGTACTTC.

The CDR3 spells CASTRQEQYF. The CDR3 region has the DNA TGCGCCAGCACTAGACAGGAGCAGTACTTC. The rearrangement links TRBV5-1 to TRBJ2-7, with D tentatively TRBD1 (5 bases). CDR1 is SGHRS and CDR2 is YFSETQ in the germline V gene. The length of the CDR3 is 10 residues. V was clipped by 6 bases and J by 7 bases, with 8 bases between them.